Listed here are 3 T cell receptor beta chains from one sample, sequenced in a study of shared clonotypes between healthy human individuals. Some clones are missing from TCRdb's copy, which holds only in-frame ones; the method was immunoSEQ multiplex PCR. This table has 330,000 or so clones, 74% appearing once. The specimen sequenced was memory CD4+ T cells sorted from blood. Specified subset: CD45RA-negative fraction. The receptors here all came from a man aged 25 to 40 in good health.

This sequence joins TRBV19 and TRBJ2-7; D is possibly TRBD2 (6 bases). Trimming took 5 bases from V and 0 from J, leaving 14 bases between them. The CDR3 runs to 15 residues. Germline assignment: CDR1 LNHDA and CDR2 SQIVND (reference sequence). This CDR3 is CASSGRDLNSYEQYF. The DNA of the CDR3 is TGTGCCAGTAGTGGCCGGGACTTGAACTCCTACGAGCAGTACTTC. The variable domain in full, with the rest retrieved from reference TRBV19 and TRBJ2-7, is DGGITQSPKYLFRKEGQNVTLSCEQNLNHDAMYWYRQDPGQGLRLIYYSQIVNDFQKGDIAEGYSVSREKKESFPLTVTSAQKNPTAFYLCASSGRDLNSYEQYFGPGTRLTVT.

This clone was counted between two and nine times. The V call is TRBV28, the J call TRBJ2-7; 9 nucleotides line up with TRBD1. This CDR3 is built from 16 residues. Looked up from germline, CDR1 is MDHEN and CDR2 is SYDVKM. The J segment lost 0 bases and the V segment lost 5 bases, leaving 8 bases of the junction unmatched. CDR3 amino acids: CASSASDRGASYEQYF. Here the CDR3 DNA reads TGTGCCAGCAGTGCGAGCGACAGGGGGGCCTCCTACGAGCAGTACTTC.

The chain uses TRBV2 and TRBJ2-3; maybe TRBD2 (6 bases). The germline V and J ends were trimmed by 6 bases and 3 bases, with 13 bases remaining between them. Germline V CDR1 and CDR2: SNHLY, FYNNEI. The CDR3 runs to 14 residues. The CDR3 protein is CASSTLAGTDTQYF. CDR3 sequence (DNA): TGTGCCAGCAGCACCTTGGCGGGAACAGATACGCAGTATTTT.